This record concerns one T cell receptor beta chain sequence. This specimen comes from a study of blood T cell repertoires in COVID-19. Background on the study: Sample material is recorded as cDNA or gDNA derived from T cells, B-cell-depleted T cells, or PBMCs.

In terms of age and location, participants ranged from roughly 18 to 90 years and lived in about two dozen US areas. Cohorts were assigned according to the clinical history that participants reported. The study recruited exposed participants who had met a COVID-19 case within 2 weeks before entry. J lost 5 bases, V lost 7 bases, and 12 bases had no gene match. From germline, CDR1 is WSHSY and CDR2 SAAADI. The CDR3 covers 17 residues. Assay: immunoSEQ multiplex PCR; the TCRdb copy retains only in-frame clones and omits some. The table records 350,000 to 500,000 clones, about 88% of them present only once.

This chain uses TRBV10-2 with TRBJ2-2; 11 nucleotides agree with TRBD2. The source is a young woman who had been exposed to COVID-19. The sample taken for sequencing was PBMCs or T cells enriched from blood (not recorded which). This CDR3 is CASKRASGGLGTGELFF. The CDR3 bases are TGCGCCAGCAAAAGGGCTAGCGGGGGGTTAGGGACCGGGGAGCTGTTTTTT.